The next 11 T cell receptor beta chains were all read from a single sample in a study of CD8+ T cells in alopecia areata. Sequencing templates came from extracted RNA that was reverse transcribed into cDNA. Assay: immunoSEQ multiplex PCR; the TCRdb copy retains only in-frame clones and omits some. In the table there are some 180,000 clones, 40% to 55% of which are singletons. This sample's treatment: oral pan-JAK inhibitor, 5-10 mg twice daily. The sample consisted of CD8+ T cells sorted from blood, taken at week 52, from a patient treated with tofacitinib. The source is a human donor with alopecia areata.

Only a few counts were recorded for this clone. The V call is TRBV30, the J call TRBJ2-1; the D gene is possibly TRBD1 (5 bases). The CDR3 loop spans 13 amino acids. Trimming left V 2 bases short and J 9 bases short, with 14 bases between. Germline values: CDR1 GTSNPN, CDR2 SVGIG (reference sequence). For the CDR3, the DNA is TGTGCCTGGAGTTTGGGGCCCAAGAGTGAGCAGTTCTTC. Its protein product is CAWSLGPKSEQFF.

This clone came up a few times. The V call is TRBV6-5, the J call TRBJ1-3; no reliable D call. This CDR3 has 15 residues. CDR1 is MNHEY, CDR2 SVGAGI, per germline. V dropped 6 bases and J dropped 1 base, with 13 bases sitting between them. The CDR3 DNA is TGTGCCAGCAGCAAACTGTCGGCGTCTGGAAACACCATATATTTT. Its protein is CASSKLSASGNTIYF.

This clone showed up just a few times. Distinct nucleotide sequences in the sample also encode this CDR3. The chain joins TRBV4-1 to TRBJ2-1; D uncertain. V was clipped by 1 base and J by 7 bases, with 8 bases between them. CDR3 size: 13 residues. Germline CDR1 is MGHRA and CDR2 is YSYEKL. The CDR3 reads CASSQVGLNEQFF. The CDR3 DNA sequence: TGCGCCAGCAGCCAAGTGGGTTTGAATGAGCAGTTCTTC.

V usage is TRBV5-1 and J usage is TRBJ2-5, with TRBD1 matching 7 bases. The CDR3 runs 13 residues. The germline CDR1 and CDR2 sequences are SGHRS and YFSETQ. J lost 2 bases, V lost 8 bases, and 6 bases had no gene match. The CDR3 coding sequence is TGCGCCAGTGGCCCGGGACAGCAAGAGACCCAGTACTTC. It encodes CASGPGQQETQYF.

The chain joins TRBV9 to TRBJ1-1; possibly TRBD1 for D (5 bases). The germline gives CDR1 SGDLS, CDR2 YYNGEE. With 4 bases removed from V and 0 bases from J, the gap between germline ends came to 10 bases. This CDR3 has 14 residues. This CDR3 reads CASSLTGLNTEAFF. The DNA of the CDR3 is TGTGCCAGCAGCCTTACAGGACTGAACACTGAAGCTTTCTTT.

The gene calls are TRBV7-9 and TRBJ1-5; no clear D. Germline values: CDR1 SEHNR, CDR2 FQNEAQ (reference sequence). Deletions cut 5 bases from V and 8 bases from J, with 10 bases between. The CDR3 runs 12 residues. The CDR3 loop is CASSTMTEPQHF. In nucleotides, the CDR3 is TGTGCCAGCAGCACAATGACTGAGCCCCAGCATTTT.

This clone was observed a single time. The chain employs TRBV7-8 and TRBJ1-1; the match to TRBD1 covers 8 bases. CDR3 length equals 14 residues. V gave up 1 base and J gave up 4 bases; unmatched junction bases: 2. Germline assignment: CDR1 SGHVS and CDR2 FQNEAQ. Written as DNA, the CDR3 is TGTGCCAGCAGCTTAGACAGGGGGGGCACTGAAGCTTTCTTT. This encodes CASSLDRGGTEAFF.

V gene TRBV7-2 combines with J gene TRBJ1-2; 8 bases are a match to TRBD1. This CDR3 contains 15 residues. The junction had 13 bases not matched to a gene; V was cut back by 5 bases and J by 8 bases. The germline CDR1 and CDR2 sequences are SGHTA and FQGNSA. DNA for the CDR3: TGTGCCAGCAGCGCCTCGCAGGGGGCCATGGAGGGCTACACCTTC. Amino acid sequence: CASSASQGAMEGYTF.

V is TRBV7-6 and J is TRBJ1-1; D gene uncertain. The length of the CDR3 is 14 residues. Trimming left V 4 bases short and J 1 base short, with 10 bases between. Germline V gene data show CDR1 as SGHVS and CDR2 as FNYEAQ. The CDR3 here is CASSSRASNTEAFF. CDR3 in DNA: TGTGCCAGCAGCTCCCGGGCCTCGAACACTGAAGCTTTCTTT. The full variable domain, in which reference TRBV7-6 and TRBJ1-1 provide the parts outside the CDR3, is GAGVSQSPRYKVTKRGQDVALRCDPISGHVSLYWYRQALGQGPEFLTYFNYEAQQDKSGLPNDRFSAERPEGSISTLTIQRTEQRDSAMYRCASSSRASNTEAFFGQGTRLTVV.

A few counts support this clone. The V and J genes are TRBV30 and TRBJ1-5; tentative D call: TRBD1 (6 bases). V was shortened by 0 bases and J by 7 bases, with 16 bases between the two germline ends. Germline V gene lookup returns CDR1 GTSNPN and CDR2 SVGIG (reference sequence). The CDR3 length is 15 residues. The CDR3 DNA reads TGTGCCTGGAGTGTGTGGAGGGGGGGCGCCCAGCCCCAGCATTTT. This codes for CAWSVWRGGAQPQHF.

The V and J genes are TRBV29-1 and TRBJ2-5; perhaps TRBD1 as D (5 bases). CDR1 SQVTM and CDR2 ANQGSEA come from the germline V gene. The CDR3 extends over 14 amino acids. Trimming cost V 3 bases and J 1 base, with 12 bases left between them. DNA of the CDR3: TGCAGCGTTGAGATCGGACATCTCCAAGAGACCCAGTACTTC. Residues: CSVEIGHLQETQYF.